This TCR beta chain was sequenced during a study of PD-1 blockade in classical Hodgkin lymphoma. With no exception, relapse followed autologous stem cell transplantation in all patients, and brentuximab vedotin exposure varied. Best response was recorded as complete response, partial response or progressive disease. Broader study findings: Newly diagnosed and completely responding patients shared comparable baseline diversity.

The CDR3 is 12 amino acids. Germline CDR1 is MNHEY and CDR2 is SVGAGI. V dropped 7 bases and J dropped 4 bases, with 10 bases sitting between them. With regard to this clone: The antigen is not known.

Clones were sequenced by immunoSEQ multiplex PCR, and TCRdb holds only the in-frame ones, with some missing. The repertoire holds about 100,000 clones, with around 89% as singletons. The rearrangement uses TRBV6-5 and TRBJ1-1; no firm D call. This sequence originates from a human donor with classical Hodgkin lymphoma. The sequencing used peripheral blood mononuclear cells (PBMCs), collected before the second cycle of nivolumab. The CDR3 nucleotides read TGTGCCAGCATGGGCCGAGGCACTGAAGCTTTCTTT. This translates into CASMGRGTEAFF.